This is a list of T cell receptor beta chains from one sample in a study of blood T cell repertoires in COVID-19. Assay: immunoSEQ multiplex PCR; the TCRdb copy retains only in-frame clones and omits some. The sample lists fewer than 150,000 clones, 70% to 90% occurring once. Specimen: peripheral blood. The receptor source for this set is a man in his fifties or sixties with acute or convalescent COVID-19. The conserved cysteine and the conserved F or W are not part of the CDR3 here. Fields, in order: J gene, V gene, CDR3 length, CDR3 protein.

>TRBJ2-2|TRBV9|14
ASTPRAGRNTGELF
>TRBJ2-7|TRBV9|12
ASSPQTGSYEQY
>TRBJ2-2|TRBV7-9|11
ASRGRDTGELF
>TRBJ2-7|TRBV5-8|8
ASSLAEQY
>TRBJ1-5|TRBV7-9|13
ASSLDQGISQPQH
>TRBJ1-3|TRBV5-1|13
ASSLSSIPEDTIY
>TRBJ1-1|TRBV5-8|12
ASSYGQLNTEAF
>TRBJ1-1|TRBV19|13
ASSPVPGGNPEAF
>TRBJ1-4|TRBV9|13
ASSTSGTGYEKLF
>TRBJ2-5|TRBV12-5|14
ASGTGTSGGQETQY
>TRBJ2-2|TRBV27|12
ASRQSSNTGELF
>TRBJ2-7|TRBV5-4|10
ASSLAAYEQY
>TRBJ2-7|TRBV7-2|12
ASSLAPGSYEQY
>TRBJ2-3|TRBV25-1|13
ASSQAGTGKDTQY
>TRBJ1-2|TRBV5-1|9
ASSLGEGYT
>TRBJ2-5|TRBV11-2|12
ASSLGGGSETQY
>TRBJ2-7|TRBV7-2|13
ASSRASQGGDEQY
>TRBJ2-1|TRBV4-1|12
ASSQAPVDGGQF
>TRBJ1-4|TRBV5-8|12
ASSGTGRGEKLF
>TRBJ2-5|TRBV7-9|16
ASSLTRYQTAHQETQY
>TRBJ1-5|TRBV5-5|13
ASSLGTEINQPQH
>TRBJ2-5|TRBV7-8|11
ASWAPSRATQY
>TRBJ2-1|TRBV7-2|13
ASSLLSGTYNEQF
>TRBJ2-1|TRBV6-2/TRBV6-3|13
ASSSPNTPYNEQF
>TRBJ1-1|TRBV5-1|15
ASSLGGTVVFHTEAF
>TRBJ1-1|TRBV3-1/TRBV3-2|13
ASSQDTGGDTEAF
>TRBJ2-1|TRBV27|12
ASSFLAGGVEQF
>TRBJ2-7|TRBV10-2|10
ASTTSSYEQY
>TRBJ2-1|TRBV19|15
ASSIDSPSGVYNEQF
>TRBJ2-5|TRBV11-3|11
ASSLGQGETQY
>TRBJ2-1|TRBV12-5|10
ASGRAGNEQF
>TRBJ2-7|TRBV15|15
ATSRSLKSGTSYEQY
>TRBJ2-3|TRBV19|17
ASSIVGSSGDTSTDTQY
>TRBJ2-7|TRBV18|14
ASSGDSGGIVYEQY
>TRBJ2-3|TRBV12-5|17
ASGLVPSGTALGSVTQY
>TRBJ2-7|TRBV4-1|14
ASSQEPIERAYEQY
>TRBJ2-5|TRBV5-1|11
ASSLGGGETQY
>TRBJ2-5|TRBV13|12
ASSLGGPGETQY
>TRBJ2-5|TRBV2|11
ASSEAGSVTQY
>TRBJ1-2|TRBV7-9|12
ASSLGQGRDGYT
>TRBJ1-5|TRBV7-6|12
ASSPGGFYQPQH
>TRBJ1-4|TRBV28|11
ASRVGAREKLF
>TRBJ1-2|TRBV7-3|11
ASSLRSGEGYT
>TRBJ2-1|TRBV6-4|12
ASSTGQDYNEQF
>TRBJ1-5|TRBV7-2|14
ASSSPPAGGFQPQH
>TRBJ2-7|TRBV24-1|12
ATSRTGSSYEQY
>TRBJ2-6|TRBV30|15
AWSGWQGGAGANVLT
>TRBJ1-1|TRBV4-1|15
ASSQDMGDRPNTEAF
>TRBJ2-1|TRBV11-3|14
ASSFSRAGGRNEQF
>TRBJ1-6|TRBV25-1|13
ASSESGQGNSPLH
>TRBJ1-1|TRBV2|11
ASSEQGNTEAF
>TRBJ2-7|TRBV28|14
ASKGLASGSIYEQY
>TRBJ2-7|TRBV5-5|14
ASSLGSFLRSYEQY
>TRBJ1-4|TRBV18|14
ASSQPNRGRDEKLF
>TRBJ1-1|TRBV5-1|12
ASSLEGGDTEAF
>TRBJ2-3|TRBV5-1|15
ASSWADSGRAPDTQY
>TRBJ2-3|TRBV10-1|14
ASSEWAGGATDTQY
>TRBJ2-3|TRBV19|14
ASSIDPGTSTDTQY
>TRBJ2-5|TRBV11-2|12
ASSSGSGQETQY